One TCR beta chain is described in this entry. Its target is unknown. This CDR3 is 16 amino acids long. V shed 5 bases and J shed 6 bases, with 23 bases lying between them. Germline values: CDR1 MNHEY, CDR2 SMNVEV (reference sequence). The sample belongs to a study of cytomegalovirus exposure and HLA in healthy donors. About the research overall: Later analysis reported that the 110 or so validation repertoires shared the platform of the approximately 670 first-cohort repertoires.

Whole-study findings and limits: For most TCR sequences rarity was the rule, although some public TCRs occurred in many donors. The authors enumerated around 150 TCR beta chains as linked to cytomegalovirus.

The assay was immunoSEQ multiplex PCR, and TCRdb's table has in-frame clones only and misses some. The table lists fewer than 150,000 clones, about nine tenths of them singletons. The receptor comes from a man aged 18-30 years in good health and CMV-seronegative. Sample: PBMCs. The chain couples TRBV27 to TRBJ2-7, with a weak D call TRBD2 (5 bases). The CDR3 DNA sequence: TGTGCCAGCAGTCCCACCGGGATCAGGACCACATCCGAGCAGTACTTC. This sequence encodes CASSPTGIRTTSEQYF.